This TCR beta chain was captured by sequencing in a study of cytomegalovirus exposure and HLA in healthy donors. Study outcomes and limitations: The dataset shows that most TCR sequences were rare, while some public TCRs occurred in many donors. Donor immune exposure was known only as CMV serostatus. In vitro data verified a few CMV-associated chains as specific for CMV antigens. In a later analysis, 16,951 TCR beta sequences were associated with HLA alleles at 0.05 false discovery rate.

Germline V CDR1 and CDR2: LNHDA, SQIVND (reference sequence). The CDR3 covers 15 residues. Deletions cut 3 bases from V and 2 bases from J, with 13 bases between. In the PCR, 60 Vbeta and 13 Jbeta primers were used. TCRdb's table, derived via immunoSEQ multiplex PCR, lists solely in-frame clones and lacks some. The repertoire includes roughly 140,000 clones, 76% of them detected once, and under 4.5% sits in the top ten. Points on this clone: What it recognizes is unknown.

The source is a man aged 18-30 years in good health and CMV-seronegative. V is TRBV19 and J is TRBJ2-5; maybe TRBD1 (5 bases). What was sequenced was PBMCs. CDR3 amino acids: CASSIGWAGQETQYF. The DNA for the CDR3 is TGTGCCAGTAGTATTGGGTGGGCAGGGCAAGAGACCCAGTACTTC.